The T cell receptor beta chain described here comes from a study of blood T cell repertoires in COVID-19. The wider study: The study drew acute and convalescent COVID-19 samples from the United States, Italy and Spain. PBMCs, B-cell-depleted T cells, or T cells were the source of the cDNA or gDNA that made up the material.

Source study methods: Amplification of reference gene primers provided the estimated nucleated cell counts. Here immunoSEQ multiplex PCR was the method, and the copy in TCRdb shows in-frame clones only, minus some. Clone size and V and J calls were adopted from that table, with D and trimming inferred from the DNA. The sample carries approximately 66,000 clones, roughly 80% recorded once. Sequencing was done on a sample of peripheral blood. The sequence came from a man between 60 and 75 years old with acute or convalescent COVID-19.

DNA for the CDR3: TGTGCCAGCAGCCCGGGACAGGAGCGTGGCTACACCTTC. Protein: CASSPGQERGYTF. The V call is TRBV14, the J call TRBJ1-2, with TRBD1 identical over 8 bases. The trim removed 4 bases at V and 7 bases at J, leaving 5 bases unmatched. Looked up from germline, CDR1 is SGHDN and CDR2 is FVKESK. The CDR3 has 13 residues.